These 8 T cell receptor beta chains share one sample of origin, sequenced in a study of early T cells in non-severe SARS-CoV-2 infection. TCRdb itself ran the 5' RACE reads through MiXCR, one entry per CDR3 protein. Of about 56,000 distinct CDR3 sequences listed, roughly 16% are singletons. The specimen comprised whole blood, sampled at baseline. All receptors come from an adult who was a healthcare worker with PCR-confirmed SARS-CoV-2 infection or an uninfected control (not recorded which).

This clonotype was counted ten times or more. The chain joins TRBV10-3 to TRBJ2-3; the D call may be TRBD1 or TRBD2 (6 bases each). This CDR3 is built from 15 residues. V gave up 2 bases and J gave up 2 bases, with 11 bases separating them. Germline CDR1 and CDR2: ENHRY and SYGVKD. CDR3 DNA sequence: TGTGCCATCAGTGAGCGGGGGCCGCCCACAGATACGCAGTATTTT. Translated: CAISERGPPTDTQYF.

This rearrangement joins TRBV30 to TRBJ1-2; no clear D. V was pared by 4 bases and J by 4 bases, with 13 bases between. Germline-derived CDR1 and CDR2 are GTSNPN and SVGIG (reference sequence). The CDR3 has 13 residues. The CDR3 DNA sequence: TGTGCCTGGACGCGCGGAGAACTCTATGGCTACACCTTC. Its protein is CAWTRGELYGYTF.

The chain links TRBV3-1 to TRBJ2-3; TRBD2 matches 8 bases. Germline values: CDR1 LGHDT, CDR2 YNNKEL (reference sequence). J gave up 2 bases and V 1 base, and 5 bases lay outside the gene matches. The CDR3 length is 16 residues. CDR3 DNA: TGTGCCAGCAGCCAAGTGGGCGGGGGGCTCACAGATACGCAGTATTTT. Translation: CASSQVGGGLTDTQYF.

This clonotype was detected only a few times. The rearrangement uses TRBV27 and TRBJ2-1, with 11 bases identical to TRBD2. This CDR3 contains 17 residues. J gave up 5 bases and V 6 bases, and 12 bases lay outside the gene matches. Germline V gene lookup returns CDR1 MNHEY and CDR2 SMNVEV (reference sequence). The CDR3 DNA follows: TGTGCCAGCAGACCTATCAGACTAGCGGGGAAAAACAATGAGCAGTTCTTC. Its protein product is CASRPIRLAGKNNEQFF.

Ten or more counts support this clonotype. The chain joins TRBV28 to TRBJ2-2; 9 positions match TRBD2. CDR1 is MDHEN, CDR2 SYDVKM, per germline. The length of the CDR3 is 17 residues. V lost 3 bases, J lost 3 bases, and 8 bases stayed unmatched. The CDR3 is CASSFPASGVDTGELFF. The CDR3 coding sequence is TGTGCCAGCAGTTTCCCGGCTAGCGGGGTGGACACCGGGGAGCTGTTTTTT.

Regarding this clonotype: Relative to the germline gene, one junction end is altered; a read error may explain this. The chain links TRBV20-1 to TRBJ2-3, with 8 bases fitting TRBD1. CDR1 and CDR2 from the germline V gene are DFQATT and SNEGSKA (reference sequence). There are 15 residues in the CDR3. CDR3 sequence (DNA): TGCAGTGCTGGAGATGCCCAGGGGGCATCGGATACGCAGTATTTT. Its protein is CSAGDAQGASDTQYF.

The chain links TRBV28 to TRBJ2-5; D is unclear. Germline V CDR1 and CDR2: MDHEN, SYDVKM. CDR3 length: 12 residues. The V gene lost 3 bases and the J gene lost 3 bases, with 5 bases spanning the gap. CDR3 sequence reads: CASSLSEETQYF. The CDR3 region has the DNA TGTGCCAGCAGTTTGTCAGAAGAGACCCAGTACTTC.

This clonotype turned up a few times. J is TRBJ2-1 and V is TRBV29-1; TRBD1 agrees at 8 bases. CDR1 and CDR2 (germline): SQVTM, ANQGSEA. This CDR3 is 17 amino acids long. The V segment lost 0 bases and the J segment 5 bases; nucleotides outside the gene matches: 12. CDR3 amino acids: CSVEDYRPGQENNEQFF. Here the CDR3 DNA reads TGCAGCGTTGAAGACTATAGACCGGGACAGGAAAACAATGAGCAGTTCTTC.